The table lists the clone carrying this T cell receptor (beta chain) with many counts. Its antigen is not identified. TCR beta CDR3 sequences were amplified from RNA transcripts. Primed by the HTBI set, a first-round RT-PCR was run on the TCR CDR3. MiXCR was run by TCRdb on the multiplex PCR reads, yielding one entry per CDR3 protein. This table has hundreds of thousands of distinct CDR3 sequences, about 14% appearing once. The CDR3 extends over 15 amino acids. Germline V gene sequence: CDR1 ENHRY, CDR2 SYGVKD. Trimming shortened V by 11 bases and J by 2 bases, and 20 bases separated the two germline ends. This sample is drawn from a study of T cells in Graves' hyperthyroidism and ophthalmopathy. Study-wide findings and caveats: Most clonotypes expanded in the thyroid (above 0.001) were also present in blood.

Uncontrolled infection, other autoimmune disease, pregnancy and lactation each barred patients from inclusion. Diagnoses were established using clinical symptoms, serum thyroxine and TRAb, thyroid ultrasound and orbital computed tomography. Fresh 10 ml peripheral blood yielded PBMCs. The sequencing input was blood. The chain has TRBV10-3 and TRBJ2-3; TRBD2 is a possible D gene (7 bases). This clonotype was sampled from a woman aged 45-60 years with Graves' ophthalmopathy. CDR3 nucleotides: TGTGCCGCTCGATCGGGGGGCCCCCACACAGATACGCAGTATTTT. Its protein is CAARSGGPHTDTQYF.